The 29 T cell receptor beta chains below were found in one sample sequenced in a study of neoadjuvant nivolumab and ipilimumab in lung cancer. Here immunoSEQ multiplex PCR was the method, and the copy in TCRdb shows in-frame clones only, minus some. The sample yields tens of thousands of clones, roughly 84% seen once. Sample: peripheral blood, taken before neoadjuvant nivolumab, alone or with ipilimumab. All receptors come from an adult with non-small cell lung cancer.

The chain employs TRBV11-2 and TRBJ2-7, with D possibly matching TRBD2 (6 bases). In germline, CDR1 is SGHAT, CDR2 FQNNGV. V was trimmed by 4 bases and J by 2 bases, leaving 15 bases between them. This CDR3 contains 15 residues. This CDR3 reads CASSSPRDFAYEQYF. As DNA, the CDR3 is TGTGCCAGCAGCTCCCCCCGGGACTTCGCCTACGAGCAGTACTTC.

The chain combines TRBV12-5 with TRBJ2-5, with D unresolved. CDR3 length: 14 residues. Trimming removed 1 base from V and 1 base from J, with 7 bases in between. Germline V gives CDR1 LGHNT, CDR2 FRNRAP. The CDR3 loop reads CASGLGAVQETQYF. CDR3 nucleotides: TGTGCTAGTGGTTTGGGGGCGGTCCAAGAGACCCAGTACTTC.

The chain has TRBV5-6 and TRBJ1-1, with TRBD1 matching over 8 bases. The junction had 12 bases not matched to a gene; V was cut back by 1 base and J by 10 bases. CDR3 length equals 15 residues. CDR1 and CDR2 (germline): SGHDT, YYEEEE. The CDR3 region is CASSLFGQGFRLAFF. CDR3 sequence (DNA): TGTGCCAGCAGCTTGTTTGGACAGGGATTTCGCCTAGCTTTCTTT. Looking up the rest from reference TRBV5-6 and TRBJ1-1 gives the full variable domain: DAGVTQSPTHLIKTRGQQVTLRCSPKSGHDTVSWYQQALGQGPQFIFQYYEEEERQRGNFPDRFSGHQFPNYSSELNVNALLLGDSALYLCASSLFGQGFRLAFFGQGTRLTVV.

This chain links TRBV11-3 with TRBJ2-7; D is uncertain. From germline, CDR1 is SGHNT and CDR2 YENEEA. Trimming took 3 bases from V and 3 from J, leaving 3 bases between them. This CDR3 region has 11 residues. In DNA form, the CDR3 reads TGTGCCAGCAGCTTTCACTACGAGCAGTACTTC. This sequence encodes CASSFHYEQYF.

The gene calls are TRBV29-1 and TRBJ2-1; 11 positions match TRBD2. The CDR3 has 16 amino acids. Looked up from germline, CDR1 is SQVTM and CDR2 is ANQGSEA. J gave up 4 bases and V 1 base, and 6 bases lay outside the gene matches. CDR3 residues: CSVEAKGTSGYNEQFF. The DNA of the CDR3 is TGCAGCGTTGAAGCGAAGGGGACTAGCGGTTACAATGAGCAGTTCTTC.

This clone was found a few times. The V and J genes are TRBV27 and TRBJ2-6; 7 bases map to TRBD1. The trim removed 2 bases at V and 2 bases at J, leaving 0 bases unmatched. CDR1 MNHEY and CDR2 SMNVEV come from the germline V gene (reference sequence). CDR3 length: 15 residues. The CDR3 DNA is TGTGCCAGCAGTTTACAGGGGGCTGGGGCCAACGTCCTGACTTTC. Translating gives CASSLQGAGANVLTF.

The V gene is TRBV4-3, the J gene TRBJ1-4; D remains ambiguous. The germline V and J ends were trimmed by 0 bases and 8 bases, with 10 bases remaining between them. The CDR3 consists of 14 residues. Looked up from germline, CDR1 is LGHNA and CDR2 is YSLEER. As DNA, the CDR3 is TGCGCCAGCAGCCAAGATCGTCTCAGGGAAAAACTGTTTTTT. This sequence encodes CASSQDRLREKLFF.

The CDR3 nucleotides are TGTGCCAGCAGCCACGCCAGCACAGATACGCAGTATTTT. This encodes CASSHASTDTQYF. The chain is built from TRBV11-3 and TRBJ2-3; D gene unclear. Between the trimmed V and J ends, which lost 5 bases and 0 bases, there was a span of 6 bases. Germline loops: CDR1 SGHNT, CDR2 YENEEA. The CDR3 loop spans 13 amino acids. Filled out from reference TRBV11-3 and TRBJ2-3, the complete variable domain reads EAGVVQSPRYKIIEKKQPVAFWCNPISGHNTLYWYLQNLGQGPELLIRYENEEAVDDSQLPKDRFSAERLKGVDSTLKIQPAELGDSAVYLCASSHASTDTQYFGPGTRLTVL.

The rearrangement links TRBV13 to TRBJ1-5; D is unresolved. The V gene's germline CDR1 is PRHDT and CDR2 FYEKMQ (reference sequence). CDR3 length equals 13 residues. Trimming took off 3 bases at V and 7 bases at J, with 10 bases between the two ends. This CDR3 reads CASSFNRDQPQHF. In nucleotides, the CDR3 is TGTGCCAGCAGCTTTAACAGAGACCAGCCCCAGCATTTT.

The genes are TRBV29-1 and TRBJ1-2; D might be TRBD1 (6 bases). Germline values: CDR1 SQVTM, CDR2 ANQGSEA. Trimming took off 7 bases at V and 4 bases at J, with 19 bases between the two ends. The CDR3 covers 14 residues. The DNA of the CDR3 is TGCAGCGACCGGACAGTTTCCCTCACCTATGGCTACACCTTC. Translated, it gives CSDRTVSLTYGYTF.

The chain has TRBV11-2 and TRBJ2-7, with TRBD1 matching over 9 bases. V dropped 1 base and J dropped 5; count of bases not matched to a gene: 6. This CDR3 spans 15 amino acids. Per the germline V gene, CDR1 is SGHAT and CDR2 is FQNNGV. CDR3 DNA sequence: TGTGCCAGCAGCTTAGCAGGACAGGGGTTTGACGAGCAGTACTTC. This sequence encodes CASSLAGQGFDEQYF.

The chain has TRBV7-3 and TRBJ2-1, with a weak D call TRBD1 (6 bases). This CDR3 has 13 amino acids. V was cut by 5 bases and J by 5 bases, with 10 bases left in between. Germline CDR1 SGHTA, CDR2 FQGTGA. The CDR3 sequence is CASSIGQNNEQFF. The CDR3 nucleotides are TGTGCCAGCAGCATAGGACAGAACAATGAGCAGTTCTTC.

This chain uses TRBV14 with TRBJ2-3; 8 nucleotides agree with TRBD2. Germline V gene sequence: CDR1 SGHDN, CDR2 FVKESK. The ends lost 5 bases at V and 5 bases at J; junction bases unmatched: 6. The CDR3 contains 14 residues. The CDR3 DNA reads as TGTGCCAGCAGCGAAGCGGGAGTTAAAGATACGCAGTATTTT. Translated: CASSEAGVKDTQYF.

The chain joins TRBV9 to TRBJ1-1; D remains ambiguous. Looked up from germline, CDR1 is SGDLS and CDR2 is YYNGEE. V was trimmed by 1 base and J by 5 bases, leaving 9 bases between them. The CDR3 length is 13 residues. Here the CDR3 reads CASSVKWGTEAFF. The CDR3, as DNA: TGTGCCAGCAGCGTAAAGTGGGGAACTGAAGCTTTCTTT.

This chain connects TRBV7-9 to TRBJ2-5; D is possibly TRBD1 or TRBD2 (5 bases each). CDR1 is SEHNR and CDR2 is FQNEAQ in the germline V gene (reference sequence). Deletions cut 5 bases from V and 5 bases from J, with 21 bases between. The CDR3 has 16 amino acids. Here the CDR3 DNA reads TGTGCCAGCAGCCTACAGGCTGCCGAGAGGAGGGAGACCCAGTACTTC. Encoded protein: CASSLQAAERRETQYF.

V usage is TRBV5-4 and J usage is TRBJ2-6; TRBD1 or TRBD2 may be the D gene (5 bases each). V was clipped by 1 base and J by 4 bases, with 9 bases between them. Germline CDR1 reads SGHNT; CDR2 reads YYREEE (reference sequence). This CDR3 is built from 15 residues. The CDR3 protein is CASSLIGDGANVLTF. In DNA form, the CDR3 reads TGTGCCAGCAGCTTGATAGGGGACGGGGCCAACGTCCTGACTTTC.

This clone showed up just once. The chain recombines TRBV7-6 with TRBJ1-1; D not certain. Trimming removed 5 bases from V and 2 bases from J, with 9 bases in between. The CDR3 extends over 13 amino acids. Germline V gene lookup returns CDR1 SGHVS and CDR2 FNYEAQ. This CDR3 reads CASSRVVNTEAFF. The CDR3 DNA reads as TGTGCCAGCAGCCGGGTCGTTAACACTGAAGCTTTCTTT. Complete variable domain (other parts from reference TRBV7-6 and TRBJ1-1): GAGVSQSPRYKVTKRGQDVALRCDPISGHVSLYWYRQALGQGPEFLTYFNYEAQQDKSGLPNDRFSAERPEGSISTLTIQRTEQRDSAMYRCASSRVVNTEAFFGQGTRLTVV.

In DNA form, the CDR3 reads TGCGCCAGCAGCTTGGGGGCCTGGGGAAACACCATATATTTT. It codes for CASSLGAWGNTIYF. The chain has TRBV5-1 and TRBJ1-3; D gene unclear. The length of the CDR3 is 14 residues. Germline CDR1 is SGHRS and CDR2 is YFSETQ. Trimming removed 0 bases from V and 4 bases from J, with 8 bases in between. The full variable domain, its missing parts supplied by reference TRBV5-1 and TRBJ1-3, is KAGVTQTPRYLIKTRGQQVTLSCSPISGHRSVSWYQQTPGQGLQFLFEYFSETQRNKGNFPGRFSGRQFSNSRSEMNVSTLELGDSALYLCASSLGAWGNTIYFGEGSWLTVV.

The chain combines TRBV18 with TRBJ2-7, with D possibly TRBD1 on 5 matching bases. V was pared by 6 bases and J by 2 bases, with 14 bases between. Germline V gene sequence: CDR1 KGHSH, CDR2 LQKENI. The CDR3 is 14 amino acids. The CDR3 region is CASSLSTETYEQYF. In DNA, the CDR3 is TGTGCCAGCTCGCTTTCGACAGAAACCTACGAGCAGTACTTC.

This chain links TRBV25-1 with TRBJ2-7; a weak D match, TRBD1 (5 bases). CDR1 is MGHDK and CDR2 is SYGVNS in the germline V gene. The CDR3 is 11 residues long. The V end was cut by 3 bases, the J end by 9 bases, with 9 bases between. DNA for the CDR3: TGTGCCAGCAGTGACTCTACAGGGCAGTACTTC. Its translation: CASSDSTGQYF.

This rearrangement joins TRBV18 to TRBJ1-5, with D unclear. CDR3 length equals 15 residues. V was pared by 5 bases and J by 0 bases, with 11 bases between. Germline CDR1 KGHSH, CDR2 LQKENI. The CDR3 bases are TGTGCCAGCTCAGCGGGCCTCGATAGCAATCAGCCCCAGCATTTT. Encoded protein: CASSAGLDSNQPQHF.

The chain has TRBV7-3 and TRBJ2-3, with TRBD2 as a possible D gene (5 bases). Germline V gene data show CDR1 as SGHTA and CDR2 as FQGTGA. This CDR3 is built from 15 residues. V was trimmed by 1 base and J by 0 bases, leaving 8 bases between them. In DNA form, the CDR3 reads TGTGCCAGCAGCTTAAGGCGCGGGAGCACAGATACGCAGTATTTT. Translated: CASSLRRGSTDTQYF.

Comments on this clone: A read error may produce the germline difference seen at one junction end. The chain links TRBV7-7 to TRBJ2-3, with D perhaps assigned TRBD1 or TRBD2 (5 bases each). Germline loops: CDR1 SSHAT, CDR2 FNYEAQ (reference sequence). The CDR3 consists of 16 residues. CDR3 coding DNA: TGTGCTAGCATACTCACTCGGGACCCCGGTGGCGGTACGCAGTATTTT. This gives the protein CASILTRDPGGGTQYF.

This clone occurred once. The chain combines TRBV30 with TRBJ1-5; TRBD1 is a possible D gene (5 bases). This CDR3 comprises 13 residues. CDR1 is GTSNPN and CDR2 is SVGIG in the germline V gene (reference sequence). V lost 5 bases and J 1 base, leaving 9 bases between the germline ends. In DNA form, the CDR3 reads TGTGCCTGGCGCGACAGAAGCAATCAGCCCCAGCATTTT. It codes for CAWRDRSNQPQHF.

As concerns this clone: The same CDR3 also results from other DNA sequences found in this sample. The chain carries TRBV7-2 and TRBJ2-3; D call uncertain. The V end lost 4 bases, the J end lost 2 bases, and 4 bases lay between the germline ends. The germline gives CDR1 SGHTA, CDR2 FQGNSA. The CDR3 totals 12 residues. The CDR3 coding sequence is TGTGCCAGCAGCTCTAACACAGATACGCAGTATTTT. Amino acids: CASSSNTDTQYF.

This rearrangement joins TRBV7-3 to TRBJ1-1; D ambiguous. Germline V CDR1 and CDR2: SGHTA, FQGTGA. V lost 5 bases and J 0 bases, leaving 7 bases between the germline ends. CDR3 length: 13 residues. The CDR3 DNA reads TGTGCCAGCAGCCTTCGTATGAACACTGAAGCTTTCTTT. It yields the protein CASSLRMNTEAFF.

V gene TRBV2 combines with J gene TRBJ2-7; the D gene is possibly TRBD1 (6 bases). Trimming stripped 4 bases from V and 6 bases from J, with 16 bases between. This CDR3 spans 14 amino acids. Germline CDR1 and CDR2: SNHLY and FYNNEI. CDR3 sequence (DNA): TGTGCCAGCAGTGTGACAGGTCTAGGATTCGAGCAGTACTTC. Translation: CASSVTGLGFEQYF.

In nucleotides, the CDR3 is TGTGCCAGCAGCCGAACTAGCGGGAGCGGGGGCGCAGATACGCAGTATTTT. Protein sequence: CASSRTSGSGGADTQYF. The chain links TRBV11-2 to TRBJ2-3, with 11 nucleotides matching TRBD2. The CDR3 has 17 residues. Germline V CDR1 and CDR2: SGHAT, FQNNGV. Losses at the gene ends were 5 bases for V and 4 bases for J; bases not matched to a gene: 11.

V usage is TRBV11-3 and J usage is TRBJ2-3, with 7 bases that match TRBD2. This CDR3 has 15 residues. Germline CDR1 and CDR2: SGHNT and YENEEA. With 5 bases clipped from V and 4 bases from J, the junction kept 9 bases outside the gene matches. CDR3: CASSPGTGRADTQYF. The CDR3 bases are TGTGCCAGCAGCCCCGGGACTGGGAGGGCAGATACGCAGTATTTT.